The entry that follows covers one T cell receptor beta chain sequence. This entry belongs to a study of T cell changes during pregnancy in multiple sclerosis. Trimming stripped 0 bases from V and 5 bases from J, with 4 bases between. Germline assignment: CDR1 SGDLS and CDR2 YYNGEE. CDR3 length: 12 amino acids. Clones were read by immunoSEQ multiplex PCR, and TCRdb kept only the in-frame ones, dropping some. The repertoire holds around 96,000 clones, with 94% as singletons. The receptor comes from a female donor in good health, enrolled as a control in a pregnancy study. The source material was peripheral blood, sampled after pregnancy. The chain links TRBV9 to TRBJ2-3; D remains ambiguous. As DNA, the CDR3 is TGTGCCAGCAGCGTAGGTCAAGATACGCAGTATTTT. Residues: CASSVGQDTQYF.